This TCR beta chain was recovered during a study of blood T cell repertoires in COVID-19. Study context: Both acute and convalescent COVID-19 samples were obtained from the United States, Italy and Spain.

Some clones are missing from TCRdb's copy, which holds only in-frame ones; the method was immunoSEQ multiplex PCR. The sample lists approximately 350,000 clones, more than 75% occurring once. There are 17 residues in the CDR3. CDR1 and CDR2 (germline): KGHDR, SFDVKD. The V gene end was trimmed by 3 bases and the J gene end by 6 bases; junction bases not matched to a gene: 8. The sequenced material came from peripheral blood. This receptor was taken from a woman aged 18-29 years who had recovered from COVID-19. This chain links TRBV24-1 with TRBJ2-3; 13 nucleotides line up with TRBD2. CDR3 residues: CATSDPVLAGGFDTQYF. CDR3 nucleotides: TGTGCCACCAGTGATCCGGTACTAGCGGGAGGGTTTGATACGCAGTATTTT.